This TCR beta chain was recorded in a study of PD-L1 blockade in urothelial cancer. Study context: Patients had undergone 0 to 3 prior chemotherapy regimens.

Trimming cost V 0 bases and J 0 bases; bases outside gene matches: 5. CDR1 and CDR2 (germline): MNHEY, SVGAGI. The CDR3 length is 16 residues. The data were produced by immunoSEQ multiplex PCR, yet TCRdb's version contains in-frame clones alone and is incomplete. The sample includes fewer than 75,000 clones, almost 90% of them seen just once. Time point meaning: pretreatment peripheral blood. This TCR came from a man aged 65 to 85 with urothelial cancer. The sample was PBMCs, taken around atezolizumab (anti-PD-L1) treatment. V gene TRBV6-5 combines with J gene TRBJ2-7, with 7 bases that match TRBD1. The CDR3 here is CASSYSRDSYSYEQYF. The CDR3 DNA is TGTGCCAGCAGTTACTCACGGGACAGCTACTCCTACGAGCAGTACTTC.